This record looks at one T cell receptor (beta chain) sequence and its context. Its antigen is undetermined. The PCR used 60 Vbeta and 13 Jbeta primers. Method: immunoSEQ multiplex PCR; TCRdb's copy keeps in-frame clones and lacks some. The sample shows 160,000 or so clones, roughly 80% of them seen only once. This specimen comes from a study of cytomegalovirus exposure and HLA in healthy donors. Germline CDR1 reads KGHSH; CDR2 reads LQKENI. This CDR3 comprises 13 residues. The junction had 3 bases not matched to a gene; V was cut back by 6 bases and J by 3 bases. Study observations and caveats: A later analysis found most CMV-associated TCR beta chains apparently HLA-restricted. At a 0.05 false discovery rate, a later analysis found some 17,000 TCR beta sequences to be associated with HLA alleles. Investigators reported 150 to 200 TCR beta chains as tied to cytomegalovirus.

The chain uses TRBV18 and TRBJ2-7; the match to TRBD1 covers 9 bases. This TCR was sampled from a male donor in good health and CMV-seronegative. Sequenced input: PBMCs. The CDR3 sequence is CASSRDRDYEQYF. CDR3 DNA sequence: TGTGCCAGCTCCCGGGACAGGGACTACGAGCAGTACTTC. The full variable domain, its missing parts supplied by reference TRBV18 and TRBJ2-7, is NAGVMQNPRHLVRRRGQEARLRCSPMKGHSHVYWYRQLPEEGLKFMVYLQKENIIDESGMPKERFSAEFPKEGPSILRIQQVVRGDSAAYFCASSRDRDYEQYFGPGTRLTVT.